The table lists the clone carrying this T cell receptor beta chain with a count of one. Its target is not known. Other DNA sequences within the sample encode an identical CDR3. This sample stems from a study of shared clonotypes between healthy human individuals. Assay: immunoSEQ multiplex PCR; the TCRdb copy retains only in-frame clones and omits some. Among around 2.5 million clones listed, 80% to 95% were seen once. Points from the study as a whole: Clonotype sharing across donors was expected to vary with sequencing depth.

What was sequenced was naive CD4+ T cells from PBMCs. Subset defined: CD45RA+ positively selected. This receptor was taken from a man aged 18 to 35 in good health. Some clones in this sample may be carry-over from other donors' samples.

The chain's CDR3 is CASSVGGASYNEQFF. As DNA, the CDR3 is TGTGCCAGCAGCGTAGGAGGGGCGTCCTACAATGAGCAGTTCTTC. The chain couples TRBV9 to TRBJ2-1; either TRBD1 or TRBD2 may fit D (5 bases each). V was clipped by 0 bases and J by 1 base, with 8 bases between them. From germline, CDR1 is SGDLS and CDR2 YYNGEE. CDR3 length: 15 amino acids.